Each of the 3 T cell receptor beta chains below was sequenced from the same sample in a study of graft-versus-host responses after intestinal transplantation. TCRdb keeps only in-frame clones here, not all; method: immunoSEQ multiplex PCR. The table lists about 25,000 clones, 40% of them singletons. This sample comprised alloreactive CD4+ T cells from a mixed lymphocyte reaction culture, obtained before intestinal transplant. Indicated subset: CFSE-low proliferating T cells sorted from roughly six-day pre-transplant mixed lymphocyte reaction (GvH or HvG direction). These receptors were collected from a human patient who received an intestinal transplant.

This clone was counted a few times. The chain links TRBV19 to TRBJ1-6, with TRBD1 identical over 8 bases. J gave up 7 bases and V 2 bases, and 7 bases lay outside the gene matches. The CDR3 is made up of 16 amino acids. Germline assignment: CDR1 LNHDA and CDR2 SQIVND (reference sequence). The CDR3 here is CASSIRQGATNSPLHF. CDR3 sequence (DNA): TGTGCCAGTAGTATACGGCAGGGGGCGACCAATTCACCCCTCCACTTT.

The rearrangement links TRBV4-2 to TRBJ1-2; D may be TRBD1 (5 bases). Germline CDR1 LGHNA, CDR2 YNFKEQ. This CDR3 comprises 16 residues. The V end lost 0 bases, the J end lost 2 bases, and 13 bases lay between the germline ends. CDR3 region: CASSQDQRAGNYGYTF. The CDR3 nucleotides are TGTGCCAGCAGCCAAGATCAACGGGCAGGGAACTATGGCTACACCTTC.

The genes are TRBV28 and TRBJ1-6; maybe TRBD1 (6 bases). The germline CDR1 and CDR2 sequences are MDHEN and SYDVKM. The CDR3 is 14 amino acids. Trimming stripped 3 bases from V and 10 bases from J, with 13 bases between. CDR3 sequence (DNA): TGTGCCAGCAGTTTTGGGGGCTGGAGGTCACCCCTCCACTTT. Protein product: CASSFGGWRSPLHF.